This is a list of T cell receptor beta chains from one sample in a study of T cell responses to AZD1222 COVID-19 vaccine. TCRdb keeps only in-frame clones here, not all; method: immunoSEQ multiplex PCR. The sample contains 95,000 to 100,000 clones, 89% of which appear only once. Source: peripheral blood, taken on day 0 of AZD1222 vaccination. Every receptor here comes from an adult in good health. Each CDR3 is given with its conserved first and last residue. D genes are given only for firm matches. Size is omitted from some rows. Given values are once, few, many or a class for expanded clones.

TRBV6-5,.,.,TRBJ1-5,TGTGCCAGCAGTTCCTCCGGTGGGCAGCCCCAGCATTTT,CASSSSGGQPQHF
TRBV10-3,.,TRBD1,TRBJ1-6,TGTGCCATCAGTGAGTACAATCCGGGACAGGGGATTGATAATTCACCCCTCCACTTT,CAISEYNPGQGIDNSPLHF
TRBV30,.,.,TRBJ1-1,TGTGCCTGGAGTGTAGATACGAACACTGAAGCTTTCTTT,CAWSVDTNTEAFF
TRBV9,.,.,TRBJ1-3,TGTGCCAGCAGCGAAAACGCTCCTGGAAACACCATATATTTT,CASSENAPGNTIYF
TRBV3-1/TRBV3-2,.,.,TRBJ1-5,TGTGCCAGCAGCCAAGAAGCGAGGGGTCAGCCCCAGCATTTT,CASSQEARGQPQHF
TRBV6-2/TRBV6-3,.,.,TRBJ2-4,TGTGCCAGCAGTTATGGTAATGCCATTCAGTACTTC,CASSYGNAIQYF
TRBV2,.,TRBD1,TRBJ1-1,TGTGCCAGCAGTGAGGACAGGGAAGTTGGAGCTTTCTTT,CASSEDREVGAFF
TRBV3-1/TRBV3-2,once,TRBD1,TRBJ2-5,TGTGCCAGCAGCCTACGGTTAGGGACAGGACAAGAGACCCAGTACTTC,CASSLRLGTGQETQYF
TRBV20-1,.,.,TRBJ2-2,TGCAGTGCTAGTCCCAGGGGCTCCGGGGAGCTGTTTTTT,CSASPRGSGELFF
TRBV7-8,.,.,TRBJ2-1,TGTGCCAGCAGCTTAGACAGGGCGAATGAGCAGTTCTTC,CASSLDRANEQFF
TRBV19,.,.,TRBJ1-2,TGTGCCAGTAGTATGTCCACGGACTATGGCTACACCTTC,CASSMSTDYGYTF
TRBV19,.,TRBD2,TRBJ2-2,TGTGCTGGGGCTAGCGGGGTTACCGGGGAGCTGTTTTTT,CAGASGVTGELFF
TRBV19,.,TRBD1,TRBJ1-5,TGTGCCAGTAGTCATAGGACGACAGGGGGACTGTATAGCAATCAGCCCCAGCATTTT,CASSHRTTGGLYSNQPQHF
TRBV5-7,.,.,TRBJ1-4,TGTGCCACCCCGGGGAGGAGATTTCCAACTAATGAAAAACTGTTTTTT,CATPGRRFPTNEKLFF
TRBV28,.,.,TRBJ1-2,TGTGCCAGCAGTTTACGTAACAGGGAAGACTATGGCTACACCTTC,CASSLRNREDYGYTF
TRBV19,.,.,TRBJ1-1,TGTGCCAGTAGTATGTCAATTCAGGGAACTGAAGCTTTCTTT,CASSMSIQGTEAFF
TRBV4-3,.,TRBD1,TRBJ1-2,TGCGCCAGCAGCCAGACAATGGGACAGACTTATGGCTACACCTTC,CASSQTMGQTYGYTF
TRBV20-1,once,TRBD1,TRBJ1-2,TGCAGTGCTAGTGACAGGGTGTCTCCCAAGGTTGGCTACACCTTC,CSASDRVSPKVGYTF
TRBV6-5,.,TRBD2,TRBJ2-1,TGTGCCAGCAGTCCGGTAGCGGGGGGCTACAATGAGCAGTTCTTC,CASSPVAGGYNEQFF
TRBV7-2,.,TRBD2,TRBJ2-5,TGTGCCAGCAGCTTAAGGAACATCGGGGGGGCCGGGGAGACCCAGTACTTC,CASSLRNIGGAGETQYF
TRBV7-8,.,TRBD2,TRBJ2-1,TGTGCCAGCAGCGGAGGGACTAGCGGGGGTGAGCAGTTCTTC,CASSGGTSGGEQFF
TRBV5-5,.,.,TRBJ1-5,TGTGCCAGCAGCTTGAAGGGGATATCGGGCAATCAGCCCCAGCATTTT,CASSLKGISGNQPQHF
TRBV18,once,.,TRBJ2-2,TGTGCCAGCTCACCATTGGGGGGCATCGCGAACACCGGGGAGCTGTTTTTT,CASSPLGGIANTGELFF
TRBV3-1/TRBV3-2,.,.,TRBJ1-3,TGTGCCAGCAGCCAACGGGACTCTGGAAACACCATATATTTT,CASSQRDSGNTIYF
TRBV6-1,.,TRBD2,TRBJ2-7,TGTGCCAGCAGTGAAGAGGCTAGCGGGGCCTACGAGCAGTACTTC,CASSEEASGAYEQYF
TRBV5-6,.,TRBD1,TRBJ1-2,TGTGCCAGCAGCAGAATATTACAGGGGGATCGCTATGGCTACACCTTC,CASSRILQGDRYGYTF
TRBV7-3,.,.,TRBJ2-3,TGTGCCAGCAGCTTAAGTTCTGTTGGAGATACGCAGTATTTT,CASSLSSVGDTQYF
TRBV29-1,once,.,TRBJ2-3,TGCAGCGTCCGCAGGAGAGGGCGCGGGTCAGATACGCAGTATTTT,CSVRRRGRGSDTQYF
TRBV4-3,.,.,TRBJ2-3,TGCGCCAGCAGCCAAGATCTGCCGACATCGGAGAGCACAGATACGCAGTATTTT,CASSQDLPTSESTDTQYF
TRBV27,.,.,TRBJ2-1,TGTGCCAGCAGTAATTTGGGTCCGGGGAATGAGCAGTTCTTC,CASSNLGPGNEQFF
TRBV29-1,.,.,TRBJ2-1,TGCAGCGCCCAAGGGTGGGGCCTCGGGAATGAGCAGTTCTTC,CSAQGWGLGNEQFF
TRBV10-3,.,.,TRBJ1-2,TGTGCCATCAGTGCGGAGGGGACATCTAACTATGGCTACACCTTC,CAISAEGTSNYGYTF
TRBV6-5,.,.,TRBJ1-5,TGTGCCAGCCGCGATGTCGGCAGCAATCAGCCCCAGCATTTT,CASRDVGSNQPQHF
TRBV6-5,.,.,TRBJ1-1,TGTGCCAGCAGTTACAGACGTGGCACTGAAGCTTTCTTT,CASSYRRGTEAFF
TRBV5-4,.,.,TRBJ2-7,TGTGCCACCCGCGGCGGAGGCTACGAGCAGTACTTC,CATRGGGYEQYF
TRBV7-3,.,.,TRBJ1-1,TGTGCCAGCAGCTTTAAAAGGGCACTATACACTGAAGCTTTCTTT,CASSFKRALYTEAFF
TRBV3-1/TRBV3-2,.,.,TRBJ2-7,TGTGCCAGCAGCCAAGTACTCGGGGCCTACGAGCAGTACTTC,CASSQVLGAYEQYF
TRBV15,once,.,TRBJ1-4,TGTGCCACCAGCAGAGATAAGACGGGATTTCTTGAAAAACTGTTTTTT,CATSRDKTGFLEKLFF
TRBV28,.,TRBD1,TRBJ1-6,TGTGCCAGCAGGTACGACAGGGTAAATTCACCCCTCCACTTT,CASRYDRVNSPLHF
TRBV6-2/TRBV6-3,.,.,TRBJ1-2,TGTGCCAGCAGTTACTGGCAGTCTAACTATGGCTACACCTTC,CASSYWQSNYGYTF
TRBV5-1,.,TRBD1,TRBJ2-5,TGCGCCAGCAGCGCCCCTCCACAGGGGGCGTGGGAGACCCAGTACTTC,CASSAPPQGAWETQYF
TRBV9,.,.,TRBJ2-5,TGTGCCAGCAGCGTAGATTCCCCTCAAGAGACCCAGTACTTC,CASSVDSPQETQYF
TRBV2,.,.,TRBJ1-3,TGTGCCAGCAGTGAATGGGTGTCTGGAAACACCATATATTTT,CASSEWVSGNTIYF
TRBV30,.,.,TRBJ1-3,TGTGCCTGGACAGGCTCTGGAAACACCATATATTTT,CAWTGSGNTIYF
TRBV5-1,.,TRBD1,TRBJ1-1,TGCGCCAGCAGGTTGGACAGGCTAAACACTGAAGCTTTCTTT,CASRLDRLNTEAFF
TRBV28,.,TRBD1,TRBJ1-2,TGTGCCAGCAGTTTAGACAGGGGAGGCGGTCGTGGCTACACCTTC,CASSLDRGGGRGYTF
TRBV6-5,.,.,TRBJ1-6,TGTGCCAGCAGTTACTCTAGGGGTCTTCCGGGTTCACCCCTCCACTTT,CASSYSRGLPGSPLHF
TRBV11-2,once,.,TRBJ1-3,TGTGCCAGCAGCTTAGATTGGGACACCATATATTTT,CASSLDWDTIYF
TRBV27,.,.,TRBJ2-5,TGTGCCAGCAGTTTATCGGTCCGAGGGGAGACCCAGTACTTC,CASSLSVRGETQYF
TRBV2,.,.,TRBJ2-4,TGTGCCAGCAGTGTCAACCCAGGGGGGAACATTCAGTACTTC,CASSVNPGGNIQYF
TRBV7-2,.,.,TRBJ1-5,TGTGCCAGCAGCTCGGGGTTGGATCAGCCCCAGCATTTT,CASSSGLDQPQHF
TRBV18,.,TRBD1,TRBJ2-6,TGTGCCAGCTCACGACAGGGGGTGGCTGGGGCCAACGTCCTGACTTTC,CASSRQGVAGANVLTF
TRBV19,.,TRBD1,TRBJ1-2,TGTGCCAGTAGCCCTATCGACAGGGGATTGGGCTATGGCTACACCTTC,CASSPIDRGLGYGYTF
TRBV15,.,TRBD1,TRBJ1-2,TGTGCCACCAGCAGGGGGGGACAGCAAGAGGACTACACCTTC,CATSRGGQQEDYTF
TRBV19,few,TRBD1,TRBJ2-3,TGTGCCAGTAGTATAATCGGACAGGGATCAGATACGCAGTATTTT,CASSIIGQGSDTQYF